The 17 T cell receptor beta chains below come from one sample, sequenced in a study of response to subunit inactivated influenza vaccine. One entry per CDR3 protein, called by TCRdb with MiXCR from the RT-PCR reads. The table includes just over 300,000 distinct CDR3 sequences, roughly a fifth detected once. The specimen comprised PBMCs from blood, sampled about 20 months after vaccination. These receptors came from a man aged 45 to 75 who received an inactivated influenza vaccine.

This chain joins TRBV11-2 and TRBJ2-7; D is tentatively TRBD1 or TRBD2 (5 bases each). This CDR3 comprises 15 residues. Germline CDR1 SGHAT, CDR2 FQNNGV. The V end was cut by 0 bases, the J end by 1 base, with 10 bases between. The CDR3: CASSLDPGPSYEQYF. CDR3 nucleotides: TGTGCCAGCAGCTTAGATCCGGGGCCTTCCTACGAGCAGTACTTC.

This chain uses TRBV15 with TRBJ2-1; D is unclear. CDR1 is LNHNV, CDR2 YYDKDF, per germline (reference sequence). This CDR3 contains 12 residues. V was trimmed by 2 bases and J by 5 bases, leaving 4 bases between them. CDR3 sequence reads: CATSRQDNEQFF. The CDR3 nucleotides read TGTGCCACCAGCAGACAAGACAATGAGCAGTTCTTC.

The chain carries TRBV20-1 and TRBJ1-5, with 8 bases matching TRBD1. This CDR3 has 16 amino acids. Germline CDR1 reads DFQATT; CDR2 reads SNEGSKA (reference sequence). V was pared by 2 bases and J by 0 bases, with 6 bases of the junction left unmatched. The CDR3 nucleotides read TGCAGTGCTAGACGCCACAGGGGGAATAGCAATCAGCCCCAGCATTTT. The encoded protein is CSARRHRGNSNQPQHF.

The chain employs TRBV27 and TRBJ2-7; D call uncertain. Germline lookup yields CDR1 MNHEY and CDR2 SMNVEV (reference sequence). CDR3 length equals 14 residues. With 5 bases removed from V and 3 bases from J, the gap between germline ends came to 14 bases. The CDR3 sequence: CASSPDALFYEQYF. CDR3 coding DNA: TGTGCCAGCAGTCCAGACGCCCTGTTCTACGAGCAGTACTTC.

V usage is TRBV28 and J usage is TRBJ2-5; D possibly corresponds to TRBD1 (6 bases). The CDR3 is 13 residues long. The V gene's germline CDR1 is MDHEN and CDR2 SYDVKM. Trimming removed 3 bases at V and 2 bases at J, with 7 bases between. CDR3 bases: TGTGCCAGCAGTTTGGGACATCAAGAGACCCAGTACTTC. It yields the protein CASSLGHQETQYF.

In its sample, this clonotype was seen a few times. The chain employs TRBV10-2 and TRBJ1-4; no firm D call. Germline values: CDR1 WSHSY, CDR2 SAAADI. V was cut by 6 bases and J by 6 bases, with 8 bases left in between. This CDR3 contains 12 residues. CDR3 nucleotide sequence: TGCGCCAGCAGGAAGAAGGATGAAAAACTGTTTTTT. It translates to CASRKKDEKLFF.

This clonotype was counted a few times. The V call is TRBV20-1, the J call TRBJ2-3; 9 bases agree with TRBD2. This CDR3 is built from 16 residues. In germline, CDR1 is DFQATT, CDR2 SNEGSKA (reference sequence). V lost 5 bases and J lost 1; bases outside the gene matches: 10. The CDR3 region is CSAPLGASGGTDTQYF. The CDR3 bases are TGCAGTGCTCCCCTGGGGGCTAGCGGGGGCACAGATACGCAGTATTTT.

There are a few counts of this clonotype. The chain employs TRBV10-3 and TRBJ2-3, with D possibly being TRBD2 (8 bases). The germline V gene has CDR1 ENHRY and CDR2 SYGVKD. The germline V and J ends were trimmed by 9 bases and 10 bases, with 23 bases remaining between them. The CDR3 has 14 amino acids. The CDR3 is CAMKQGTRDSAQYF. The CDR3 nucleotides read TGTGCCATGAAACAGGGGACTAGGGATTCGGCGCAGTATTTT.

This clonotype was counted only a few times. This chain connects TRBV5-1 to TRBJ1-2; 7 bases match TRBD1. The junction had 12 bases not matched to a gene; V was cut back by 4 bases and J by 0 bases. The CDR3 runs to 17 residues. Germline V CDR1 and CDR2: SGHRS, YFSETQ. The CDR3 region is CASSLGTGVITNYGYTF. The CDR3 bases are TGCGCCAGCAGCCTCGGAACAGGGGTGATAACTAACTATGGCTACACCTTC.

The genes are TRBV15 and TRBJ2-5, with 10 bases aligning to TRBD1. V gave up 1 base and J gave up 2 bases; unmatched junction bases: 7. Germline CDR1 reads LNHNV; CDR2 reads YYDKDF (reference sequence). The CDR3 covers 17 residues. The CDR3: CATSRGADRGAQETQYF. CDR3 coding DNA: TGTGCCACCAGCAGAGGCGCGGACAGGGGGGCTCAAGAGACCCAGTACTTC.

This clonotype was seen ten or more times. This chain joins TRBV6-5 and TRBJ1-2, with 7 bases aligning to TRBD1. V lost 0 bases, J lost 3 bases, and 13 bases stayed unmatched. CDR1 is MNHEY and CDR2 is SVGAGI in the germline V gene. The CDR3 length is 18 residues. CDR3: CASSYSPGWDRADYGYTF. DNA for the CDR3: TGTGCCAGCAGTTACTCGCCCGGATGGGACAGAGCGGACTATGGCTACACCTTC.

The chain links TRBV6-2 or TRBV6-3 to TRBJ2-6; 8 bases are shared with TRBD1. The germline V gene encodes CDR1 MNHEY and CDR2 SVGEGT. V shed 4 bases and J 1 base; nucleotides not matched to a gene: 6. The CDR3 sequence is 17 residues long. CDR3 nucleotides: TGTGCCAGCAGTTTCCGGACAGGGCGTTCTGGGGCCAACGTCCTGACTTTC. Residues: CASSFRTGRSGANVLTF.

This clonotype was counted at least ten times. The V and J genes are TRBV5-1 and TRBJ1-1, with TRBD1 as a possible D gene (6 bases). Germline V lookup: CDR1 SGHRS, CDR2 YFSETQ. V gave up 4 bases and J gave up 2 bases, with 12 bases separating them. CDR3 length: 14 amino acids. CDR3 coding DNA: TGCGCCAGCAGCAATAGACAGGCAAACACTGAAGCTTTCTTT. Translated: CASSNRQANTEAFF.

The chain links TRBV20-1 to TRBJ1-2; TRBD1 matches at 12 bases. The CDR3 length is 13 residues. The germline V gene encodes CDR1 DFQATT and CDR2 SNEGSKA (reference sequence). J was trimmed by 7 bases and V by 5 bases; bases with no gene match: 5. The DNA for the CDR3 is TGCAGTGCTCCGGGACAGGGGGCGCTTGGCTACACCTTC. Protein sequence: CSAPGQGALGYTF.

This clonotype occurred many times. This rearrangement joins TRBV7-6 to TRBJ1-1, with 12 bases fitting TRBD1. CDR3 length: 17 residues. J gave up 1 base and V 4 bases, and 7 bases lay outside the gene matches. Germline CDR1 and CDR2: SGHVS and FNYEAQ. This CDR3 is CASSSRGQGARNTEAFF. The CDR3 bases are TGTGCCAGCAGCTCCCGGGGACAGGGGGCCCGGAACACTGAAGCTTTCTTT.

This clonotype showed up just a few times. This chain links TRBV4-2 with TRBJ1-1; D might be TRBD1 (6 bases). Deletions cut 2 bases from V and 1 base from J, with 11 bases between. The CDR3 has 15 amino acids. The germline gives CDR1 LGHNA, CDR2 YNFKEQ. The CDR3 sequence is CASSQPNRENTEAFF. CDR3 nucleotide sequence: TGTGCCAGCAGCCAACCCAACAGGGAGAACACTGAAGCTTTCTTT.

This clonotype was detected many times. CDR3 nucleotide sequence: TGTGCCAGCAGCCAAGATCGGGGTCCGGTAGGGCTGTTTTTT. Translation gives CASSQDRGPVGLFF. The chain employs TRBV4-2 and TRBJ2-2; maybe TRBD2 (5 bases). Per the germline V gene, CDR1 is LGHNA and CDR2 is YNFKEQ. Trimming took off 0 bases at V and 13 bases at J, with 15 bases between the two ends. The length of the CDR3 is 14 residues.